This T cell receptor beta chain is from a study of technical replicates of blood from a few donors. There are 13 residues in the CDR3. V trimming: 6 bases; J trimming: 7 bases; junction bases outside the gene matches: 8. CDR1 is MNHEY and CDR2 is SVGAGI in the germline V gene. This table comes from immunoSEQ multiplex PCR, and its TCRdb copy is limited to in-frame clones, with some not included. The table records roughly 70,000 clones, about 89% of them present only once. This sequence originates from a human donor in good health. Some clones in this sample may be carry-over from other donors' samples. The chain couples TRBV6-5 to TRBJ1-2; TRBD1 matches 7 bases. Sequencing was carried out using PBMCs. CDR3 coding DNA: TGTGCCAGCAGGAACCCAGGGGGTGGTGGCTACACCTTC. Translating gives CASRNPGGGGYTF.